This T cell receptor beta chain was recovered during a study of beta chain features in type 1 diabetes. This clone occurred a few times. The antigen remains unidentified. Sequencing targeted expressed TCRB transcripts, as all isolated RNA had been reverse transcribed. The data were produced by immunoSEQ multiplex PCR, yet TCRdb's version contains in-frame clones alone and is incomplete. The sample comprises 130,000 to 150,000 clones, roughly 50% of which are singletons, and roughly 0.42% rests with the top ten. Whole-study findings and limits: Small HLA sub-analyses could not settle whether HLA shapes TCRB rearrangement.

After removal of 5 bases from V and 4 bases from J, the junction contained 8 bases not matched to a gene. Germline loops: CDR1 SEHNR, CDR2 FQNEAQ (reference sequence). This CDR3 is built from 14 residues. This TCR was sampled from a man between 18 and 35 years old in good health. The genes are TRBV7-9 and TRBJ2-7, with 7 bases fitting TRBD2. Sample: Tregs from blood. The DNA of the CDR3 is TGTGCCAGCAGCCCCATGGGGGGGTTGTACGAGCAGTACTTC. It yields the protein CASSPMGGLYEQYF.